The T cell receptor beta chain under discussion was sequenced for a study of blood T cell repertoires in COVID-19. The wider study: The study drew acute and convalescent COVID-19 samples from the United States, Italy and Spain.

The data were produced by immunoSEQ multiplex PCR, yet TCRdb's version contains in-frame clones alone and is incomplete. Of roughly 450,000 clones in the sample, 90% were seen once. J was trimmed by 6 bases and V by 4 bases; bases with no gene match: 15. The CDR3 sequence is 17 residues long. CDR1 is SGHRS and CDR2 is YFSETQ in the germline V gene. The TCR originated in a man aged 18 to 35 who had recovered from COVID-19. The sample comprised PBMCs or T cells enriched from blood (not recorded which). The chain joins TRBV5-1 to TRBJ2-1, with TRBD2 matching 8 bases. The DNA of the CDR3 is TGCGCCAGCAGCACCCAAATAGCGGGATTTCCCCTCAATGAGCAGTTCTTC. This codes for CASSTQIAGFPLNEQFF. Full variable domain (remainder filled in from reference TRBV5-1 and TRBJ2-1): KAGVTQTPRYLIKTRGQQVTLSCSPISGHRSVSWYQQTPGQGLQFLFEYFSETQRNKGNFPGRFSGRQFSNSRSEMNVSTLELGDSALYLCASSTQIAGFPLNEQFFGPGTRLTVL.